The 28 T cell receptor beta chains below all came from one sample that was sequenced in a study of T cell repertoires in cytomegalovirus infection. MiXCR, applied by TCRdb to the reads, yields one record per CDR3 protein. The table includes around 450,000 distinct CDR3 sequences, approximately 33% detected once. Sequencing was done on a sample of PBMCs. Receptors were obtained from a human donor in good health (CMV status not recorded). Some clones in this sample may be carry-over from other donors' samples.

The chain has TRBV7-9 and TRBJ1-2; D gene ambiguous. The CDR3 length is 13 residues. Germline values: CDR1 SEHNR, CDR2 FQNEAQ (reference sequence). V shed 5 bases and J shed 8 bases, with 15 bases lying between them. CDR3 sequence: CASSRTGGGGYTF. DNA for the CDR3: TGTGCCAGCAGCAGGACGGGCGGAGGGGGCTACACCTTC.

This clonotype was counted ten times or more. J is TRBJ1-2 and V is TRBV7-2; the D is unclear. The ends were cut back, 0 bases at V and 8 bases at J, with 19 bases in the middle. The V gene's germline CDR1 is SGHTA and CDR2 FQGNSA. The CDR3 sequence is 16 residues long. As DNA, the CDR3 is TGTGCCAGCAGCTTAGCCACAGCGAGGGAGGAATCCGGCTACACCTTC. As protein: CASSLATAREESGYTF.

This clonotype has only a few counts. The V gene is TRBV12-3 or TRBV12-4, the J gene TRBJ1-5; TRBD1 matches 7 bases. The CDR3 spans 14 residues. Unmatched junction bases numbered 8, after V lost 6 bases and J lost 6 bases. CDR3 in amino acids: CASSTTGVGQPQHF. Here the CDR3 DNA reads TGTGCCAGCAGCACCACAGGGGTTGGTCAGCCCCAGCATTTT.

There are a few counts of this clonotype. V usage is TRBV5-5 and J usage is TRBJ1-1; tentatively, D is TRBD1 (6 bases). The V and J ends lost 4 bases and 3 bases respectively, with 16 bases between them. Germline values: CDR1 SGHKS, CDR2 YYEKEE (reference sequence). This CDR3 comprises 15 residues. DNA of the CDR3: TGTGCCAGCAGCCCCCGGACAGCGAAAGACACTGAAGCTTTCTTT. This codes for CASSPRTAKDTEAFF.

This clonotype was recorded a few times. The chain has TRBV6-5 and TRBJ2-7; possibly TRBD2 for D (5 bases). Trimming cost V 0 bases and J 7 bases, with 16 bases left between them. The CDR3 runs to 15 residues. Germline V CDR1 and CDR2: MNHEY, SVGAGI. The CDR3 nucleotides are TGTGCCAGCAGTTACTCGAGGGAGCCAACGGGGGAGCAGTACTTC. Protein product: CASSYSREPTGEQYF.

V usage is TRBV20-1 and J usage is TRBJ2-5, with 8 bases that match TRBD2. Trimming at V came to 3 bases and at J to 4 bases, leaving 31 bases not matched to a gene. The length of the CDR3 is 22 residues. The germline CDR1 and CDR2 sequences are DFQATT and SNEGSKA (reference sequence). DNA for the CDR3: TGCAGTGCTAGCGGCGGGGACGGGGGGGGCCTGGGGTCCGGTACGCTAAGAGAGACCCAGTACTTC. It encodes CSASGGDGGGLGSGTLRETQYF.

V gene TRBV4-1 combines with J gene TRBJ1-4; 11 bases fit TRBD1. V dropped 3 bases and J dropped 7; count of bases not matched to a gene: 4. The germline gives CDR1 MGHRA, CDR2 YSYEKL. The length of the CDR3 is 15 residues. The chain's CDR3 is CASSQEDRGREKLFF. The CDR3 region has the DNA TGCGCCAGCAGCCAGGAGGACAGGGGGCGTGAAAAACTGTTTTTT.

The V and J genes are TRBV2 and TRBJ1-2, with TRBD1 matching over 8 bases. Germline V gene data show CDR1 as SNHLY and CDR2 as FYNNEI. CDR3 length equals 15 residues. With V trimmed by 7 bases and J by 0 bases, 7 bases remained unmatched. CDR3 in amino acids: CASIGRGPPNYGYTF. CDR3 in DNA: TGTGCCAGCATAGGCAGGGGGCCTCCTAACTATGGCTACACCTTC.

This clonotype was observed at least ten times. The CDR3 protein is CASSFRTSGASTDTQYF. The CDR3 DNA sequence: TGTGCCAGCAGCTTCCGGACTAGCGGAGCCAGCACAGATACGCAGTATTTT. J is TRBJ2-3 and V is TRBV7-8, with 10 positions matching TRBD2. Germline V CDR1 and CDR2: SGHVS, FQNEAQ. The CDR3 spans 17 residues. Germline trimming cut 3 bases from V and 0 bases from J; bases unmatched to any gene: 6.

This rearrangement joins TRBV6-2 or TRBV6-3 to TRBJ1-6; 11 bases are shared with TRBD1. Per the germline V gene, CDR1 is MNHEY and CDR2 is SVGEGT. CDR3 length: 15 amino acids. Trimming cost V 10 bases and J 6 bases; bases outside gene matches: 8. The chain's CDR3 is CATGDGQGANSPLHF. The CDR3 DNA follows: TGTGCCACCGGAGACGGACAGGGGGCTAATTCACCCCTCCACTTT.

This chain joins TRBV28 and TRBJ2-1; 12 bases fit TRBD1. Unmatched junction bases numbered 5, after V lost 6 bases and J lost 8 bases. CDR1 MDHEN and CDR2 SYDVKM come from the germline V gene. The CDR3 is 14 residues long. The CDR3 coding sequence is TGTGCCAGCAGCCGGGACAGGGGGCTTGATGAGCAGTTCTTC. Encoded protein: CASSRDRGLDEQFF. Together with reference TRBV28 and TRBJ2-1, the CDR3 gives the full variable domain: DVKVTQSSRYLVKRTGEKVFLECVQDMDHENMFWYRQDPGLGLRLIYFSYDVKMKEKGDIPEGYSVSREKKERFSLILESASTNQTSMYLCASSRDRGLDEQFFGPGTRLTVL.

This rearrangement joins TRBV7-9 to TRBJ1-2; D remains unclear. CDR1 SEHNR and CDR2 FQNEAQ come from the germline V gene (reference sequence). The V and J ends lost 3 bases and 7 bases respectively, with 9 bases between them. The CDR3 is 12 amino acids. CDR3 nucleotide sequence: TGTGCCAGCAGCTTCACCGGGGTTGGCTACACCTTC. It translates to CASSFTGVGYTF.

V and J are TRBV11-2 and TRBJ1-6; possibly TRBD1 for D (5 bases). This CDR3 has 15 residues. CDR1 SGHAT and CDR2 FQNNGV come from the germline V gene. V was cut by 1 base and J by 7 bases, with 11 bases left in between. The CDR3 protein is CASSLVGAGNSPLHF. DNA for the CDR3: TGTGCCAGCAGCTTAGTAGGGGCGGGGAATTCACCCCTCCACTTT.

This clonotype was counted only a few times. The chain has TRBV20-1 and TRBJ2-5; D not certain. The V end lost 1 base, the J end lost 4 bases, and 13 bases lay between the germline ends. Germline assignment: CDR1 DFQATT and CDR2 SNEGSKA (reference sequence). The CDR3 consists of 14 residues. The CDR3 nucleotides are TGCAGTGCTAGAGTTGCGGTGATCGCAGAGACCCAGTACTTC. This encodes CSARVAVIAETQYF.

The gene calls are TRBV4-3 and TRBJ1-4; no reliable D call. The germline CDR1 and CDR2 sequences are LGHNA and YSLEER. Trimming pared 0 bases from V and 3 bases from J, leaving 8 bases between. The CDR3 sequence is 15 residues long. CDR3 bases: TGCGCCAGCAGCCAAGATAGGGCGGCTAATGAAAAACTGTTTTTT. Protein: CASSQDRAANEKLFF.

This clonotype was seen repeatedly, ten times or more. The V gene is TRBV10-2, the J gene TRBJ2-3, with D possibly being TRBD1 (8 bases). V was pared by 10 bases and J by 1 base, with 18 bases between. Germline loops: CDR1 WSHSY, CDR2 SAAADI. This CDR3 region has 15 residues. The CDR3 reads CATKRDRTGTDTQYF. The CDR3 DNA sequence: TGCGCCACTAAGCGGGACAGGACTGGCACAGATACGCAGTATTTT.

This clonotype was picked up a small number of times. This chain connects TRBV19 to TRBJ1-1, with D unclear. Trimming left V 3 bases short and J 10 bases short, with 15 bases between. From germline, CDR1 is LNHDA and CDR2 SQIVND (reference sequence). The CDR3 has 13 amino acids. CDR3 loop: CASSMNTRPGAFF. Here the CDR3 DNA reads TGTGCCAGTAGTATGAACACCCGACCGGGAGCTTTCTTT.

The chain combines TRBV7-2 with TRBJ2-2, with TRBD1 as a possible D gene (6 bases). CDR1 is SGHTA and CDR2 is FQGNSA in the germline V gene. V lost 5 bases, J lost 3 bases, and 13 bases lay in between. The CDR3 sequence is 15 residues long. The CDR3 is CASSPDRPDTGELFF. In DNA form, the CDR3 reads TGTGCCAGCAGCCCGGACAGACCAGACACCGGGGAGCTGTTTTTT.

Turning to this clonotype: A much larger clone sits a single nucleotide away, making a read error possible. The chain uses TRBV7-2 and TRBJ1-3, with D hard to call. This CDR3 region has 16 residues. Trimming cost V 6 bases and J 0 bases, with 15 bases left between them. The germline V gene has CDR1 SGHTA and CDR2 FQGNSA. CDR3 DNA: TGTGCCAGCAGTTTGACGTGCGTGGGCTCTGGAAACACCATATATTTT. It specifies CASSLTCVGSGNTIYF.

This clonotype was detected only a few times. The chain employs TRBV27 and TRBJ1-6; 9 bases agree with TRBD1. J gave up 7 bases and V 8 bases, and 3 bases lay outside the gene matches. Germline CDR1 and CDR2: MNHEY and SMNVEV (reference sequence). This CDR3 contains 13 residues. The CDR3 coding sequence is TGTGCCAGCGGGGACAGGGAAAATTCACCCCTCCACTTT. Amino acids: CASGDRENSPLHF.

This chain links TRBV5-1 with TRBJ2-6, with TRBD2 matching over 7 bases. V lost 4 bases, J lost 0 bases, and 16 bases stayed unmatched. This CDR3 spans 20 amino acids. Germline V gene lookup returns CDR1 SGHRS and CDR2 YFSETQ. CDR3 nucleotide sequence: TGCGCCAGCAGCCCCCCGGGAGGACGGGGGACTGGCTCTGGGGCCAACGTCCTGACTTTC. Translation gives CASSPPGGRGTGSGANVLTF.

Comments on this clonotype: A much more abundant neighbour one base away suggests this may be a read error. The missing conserved phenylalanine or tryptophan at the end of this CDR3 makes a read error likely. The J gene is TRBJ1-1, the V gene TRBV7-2; D is perhaps TRBD1 (6 bases). The germline V and J ends were trimmed by 0 bases and 0 bases, with 8 bases remaining between them. Per the germline V gene, CDR1 is SGHTA and CDR2 is FQGNSA. The CDR3 runs to 15 residues. The CDR3 nucleotides are TGTGCCAGCAGCTTAGCGACAGGAATGAACACTGAAGCTTTCCTT. Its protein is CASSLATGMNTEAFL.

This chain uses TRBV6-2 or TRBV6-3 with TRBJ2-1; D remains ambiguous. V lost 0 bases and J lost 6, with 12 bases in between. Germline lookup yields CDR1 MNHEY and CDR2 SVGEGT. CDR3 size: 15 residues. The CDR3 reads CASSYSSPYGNEQFF. The CDR3, as DNA: TGTGCCAGCAGTTACTCGTCGCCATACGGCAATGAGCAGTTCTTC.

V gene TRBV3-1 combines with J gene TRBJ1-1; D is unclear. Germline CDR1 LGHDT, CDR2 YNNKEL (reference sequence). CDR3 length: 15 residues. V dropped 0 bases and J dropped 0 bases, with 8 bases sitting between them. The CDR3, as DNA: TGTGCCAGCAGCCAAGAAAGGCCTCTGAACACTGAAGCTTTCTTT. Protein sequence: CASSQERPLNTEAFF.

This clonotype was recorded a few times. This rearrangement joins TRBV2 to TRBJ2-3; 8 positions agree with TRBD2. Germline V gives CDR1 SNHLY, CDR2 FYNNEI. V lost 6 bases and J lost 2; bases outside the gene matches: 7. This CDR3 region has 15 residues. The CDR3 DNA follows: TGTGCCAGCAGAGAAAGTAGCGGGATCACAGATACGCAGTATTTT. Its translation: CASRESSGITDTQYF. The whole variable domain, remainder taken from reference TRBV2 and TRBJ2-3, is EPEVTQTPSHQVTQMGQEVILRCVPISNHLYFYWYRQILGQKVEFLVSFYNNEISEKSEIFDDQFSVERPDGSNFTLKIRSTKLEDSAMYFCASRESSGITDTQYFGPGTRLTVL.

The chain joins TRBV7-9 to TRBJ1-2; tentatively, D is TRBD1 (5 bases). Per the germline V gene, CDR1 is SEHNR and CDR2 is FQNEAQ (reference sequence). The length of the CDR3 is 14 residues. Trimming took off 5 bases at V and 3 bases at J, with 13 bases between the two ends. In DNA, the CDR3 is TGTGCCAGCAGCCCCCACGGGACGGACTATGGCTACACCTTC. Translated: CASSPHGTDYGYTF.

The V gene is TRBV2, the J gene TRBJ2-7; 7 nucleotides align to TRBD1. The junction had 6 bases not matched to a gene; V was cut back by 2 bases and J by 2 bases. CDR3 length: 15 amino acids. Germline V lookup: CDR1 SNHLY, CDR2 FYNNEI. The chain's CDR3 is CASSEYGTETYEQYF. CDR3 DNA: TGTGCCAGCAGTGAATATGGGACAGAAACCTACGAGCAGTACTTC.

The gene calls are TRBV18 and TRBJ2-3; D call uncertain. V was cut by 3 bases and J by 5 bases, with 12 bases left in between. Per germline, CDR1 KGHSH and CDR2 LQKENI. This CDR3 spans 14 amino acids. CDR3 sequence (DNA): TGTGCCAGCTCACCGCCGGGCCAAAAAGATACGCAGTATTTT. This encodes CASSPPGQKDTQYF.